This passage covers 23 T cell receptor beta chains from one sample sequenced in a study of cytomegalovirus exposure and HLA in healthy donors. PCR used 60 Vbeta primers and 13 Jbeta primers. Only in-frame clones appear in the TCRdb table, and some are missing; sequencing was by immunoSEQ multiplex PCR. The sample contains around 76,000 clones, around three quarters of which appear only once. Sequencing was carried out using PBMCs. Receptor source: a woman aged 45-60 years in good health and CMV-seropositive.

V is TRBV7-2 and J is TRBJ2-1, with 8 bases that match TRBD2. The CDR3 loop spans 13 amino acids. Germline V lookup: CDR1 SGHTA, CDR2 FQGNSA. Trimming cost V 1 base and J 14 bases; bases outside gene matches: 7. The CDR3 coding sequence is TGTGCCAGCAGCTTAGTACCCGGGGGGGTTGAGTTCTTC. Translating it yields CASSLVPGGVEFF.

V and J are TRBV7-6 and TRBJ2-5; 9 nucleotides match TRBD2. The ends lost 5 bases at V and 5 bases at J; junction bases unmatched: 3. Germline V CDR1 and CDR2: SGHVS, FNYEAQ. The CDR3 totals 13 residues. The CDR3 DNA sequence: TGTGCCAGCAGCCAAGGACTAGCGGAGACCCAGTACTTC. This translates into CASSQGLAETQYF.

The V gene is TRBV7-9, the J gene TRBJ2-7; TRBD1 matches at 7 bases. V gave up 5 bases and J gave up 6 bases; unmatched junction bases: 4. The length of the CDR3 is 12 residues. Germline V CDR1 and CDR2: SEHNR, FQNEAQ (reference sequence). As DNA, the CDR3 is TGTGCCAGCAGCACTTACAGGGGCGAGCAGTACTTC. Its protein product is CASSTYRGEQYF. Based on the CDR3 plus reference TRBV7-9 and TRBJ2-7, the full variable domain is DTGVSQNPRHKITKRGQNVTFRCDPISEHNRLYWYRQTLGQGPEFLTYFQNEAQLEKSRLLSDRFSAERPKGSFSTLEIQRTEQGDSAMYLCASSTYRGEQYFGPGTRLTVT.

The chain employs TRBV28 and TRBJ1-5; no reliable D call. The germline V gene encodes CDR1 MDHEN and CDR2 SYDVKM. The germline V and J ends were trimmed by 0 bases and 2 bases, with 11 bases remaining between them. This CDR3 spans 16 amino acids. The CDR3 loop reads CASSLWRVEGNQPQHF. CDR3 in DNA: TGTGCCAGCAGTTTATGGAGGGTTGAGGGCAATCAGCCCCAGCATTTT.

This clone was detected a few times. The chain recombines TRBV13 with TRBJ2-3, with 13 bases lining up with TRBD2. The V gene end was trimmed by 0 bases and the J gene end by 6 bases; junction bases not matched to a gene: 6. CDR1 is PRHDT and CDR2 is FYEKMQ in the germline V gene (reference sequence). This CDR3 spans 17 amino acids. The CDR3 loop reads CASSLGLAGGVLDTQYF. The CDR3 coding sequence is TGTGCCAGCAGCTTAGGACTAGCGGGGGGGGTGTTGGATACGCAGTATTTT.

This chain joins TRBV5-4 and TRBJ2-7; tentative D call: TRBD2 (6 bases). Germline V CDR1 and CDR2: SGHNT, YYREEE (reference sequence). V was clipped by 2 bases and J by 6 bases, with 15 bases between them. The CDR3 totals 14 residues. In nucleotides, the CDR3 is TGTGCCAGCAGCTTTCCTAGCGAAAGGGGCGAGCAGTACTTC. It encodes CASSFPSERGEQYF.

The genes are TRBV5-6 and TRBJ1-2; possible D gene TRBD1, 5 bases. CDR3 length equals 12 residues. The V end lost 4 bases, the J end lost 2 bases, and 6 bases lay between the germline ends. Germline V lookup: CDR1 SGHDT, CDR2 YYEEEE. The CDR3 bases are TGTGCCAGCAGCCCAGGGAACTATGGCTACACCTTC. It codes for CASSPGNYGYTF.

The CDR3 coding sequence is TGCGCCAGCAGTCCCGGACAGGGGTACTCCGCGAACACCGGGGAGCTGTTTTTT. It is translated as CASSPGQGYSANTGELFF. The rearrangement uses TRBV5-1 and TRBJ2-2; 9 nucleotides align to TRBD1. V lost 5 bases to trimming and J lost 0 bases; unmatched junction nucleotides: 11. There are 18 residues in the CDR3. Germline V lookup: CDR1 SGHRS, CDR2 YFSETQ.

The gene calls are TRBV5-4 and TRBJ2-1, with D possibly being TRBD1 (6 bases). Germline V CDR1 and CDR2: SGHNT, YYREEE (reference sequence). Trimming took off 3 bases at V and 8 bases at J, with 12 bases between the two ends. This CDR3 region has 13 residues. The DNA for the CDR3 is TGTGCCAGCAGCTCACAGGGTCGTGATGAGCAGTTCTTC. Translation: CASSSQGRDEQFF.

V is TRBV7-2 and J is TRBJ2-5; 7 bases align to TRBD2. After removal of 11 bases from V and 4 bases from J, the junction contained 19 bases not matched to a gene. This CDR3 has 16 residues. Germline values: CDR1 SGHTA, CDR2 FQGNSA. CDR3 nucleotide sequence: TGTGCCGTATCGTGGACTAGTGGAGATCGGGGAGAGACCCAGTACTTC. Translating it yields CAVSWTSGDRGETQYF.

This clone was observed a few times. The V call is TRBV10-1, the J call TRBJ1-6; D remains unclear. The V end was cut by 5 bases, the J end by 0 bases, with 14 bases between. Germline V gene sequence: CDR1 WNHNN, CDR2 SYGVQD (reference sequence). CDR3 length: 17 amino acids. The CDR3 DNA reads as TGCGCCAGCAGTTCCCCACTCATGAGCTCCTATAATTCACCCCTCCACTTT. Translated, it gives CASSSPLMSSYNSPLHF.

The V call is TRBV7-2, the J call TRBJ2-7; the match to TRBD1 covers 10 bases. The J segment lost 7 bases and the V segment lost 5 bases, leaving 11 bases of the junction unmatched. CDR3 length equals 15 residues. From germline, CDR1 is SGHTA and CDR2 FQGNSA. The CDR3 nucleotides are TGTGCCAGCAGCCCCCGGACAGGGGGGTGGGGGGAGCAGTACTTC. Translation: CASSPRTGGWGEQYF.

This chain joins TRBV4-2 and TRBJ1-6; no clear D. The CDR3 has 14 residues. Germline CDR1 LGHNA, CDR2 YNFKEQ. V lost 5 bases and J lost 10, with 15 bases in between. The CDR3 sequence: CASSSGVTGSPLHF. The CDR3 DNA is TGTGCCAGCAGCTCCGGGGTGACCGGGTCACCCCTCCACTTT.

The chain combines TRBV29-1 with TRBJ2-1; no clear D gene. Looked up from germline, CDR1 is SQVTM and CDR2 is ANQGSEA. CDR3 length equals 11 residues. V was shortened by 4 bases and J by 7 bases, with 8 bases between the two germline ends. In DNA form, the CDR3 reads TGCAGCGTTGGGAGCCTAAATGAGCAGTTCTTC. As protein: CSVGSLNEQFF.

This chain connects TRBV19 to TRBJ2-3, with 8 bases lining up with TRBD2. Germline V gene data show CDR1 as LNHDA and CDR2 as SQIVND (reference sequence). V gave up 3 bases and J gave up 2 bases; unmatched junction bases: 4. The CDR3 has 15 amino acids. The CDR3 DNA reads as TGTGCCAGTAGTATCGGGGGGGTGGCCACAGATACGCAGTATTTT. It specifies CASSIGGVATDTQYF.

This clone was seen a few times. The rearrangement links TRBV19 to TRBJ1-1; D is possibly TRBD1 (6 bases). Germline CDR1 reads LNHDA; CDR2 reads SQIVND (reference sequence). The CDR3 is 15 residues long. Trimming shortened V by 2 bases and J by 3 bases, and 13 bases separated the two germline ends. The CDR3 bases are TGTGCCAGTAGTATACAGGGGAAATTGGACACTGAAGCTTTCTTT. Translation gives CASSIQGKLDTEAFF.

The rearrangement uses TRBV6-5 and TRBJ2-7; tentatively, D is TRBD1 (5 bases). Trimming removed 0 bases at V and 4 bases at J, with 10 bases between. The CDR3 is made up of 14 amino acids. The germline gives CDR1 MNHEY, CDR2 SVGAGI. The CDR3 here is CASSYSKGVYEQYF. CDR3 sequence (DNA): TGTGCCAGCAGTTACTCGAAAGGGGTTTACGAGCAGTACTTC.

This sequence joins TRBV5-1 and TRBJ2-1; possible D gene TRBD1, 6 bases. V shed 4 bases and J shed 8 bases, with 19 bases lying between them. This CDR3 region has 15 residues. Germline V gives CDR1 SGHRS, CDR2 YFSETQ. In nucleotides, the CDR3 is TGCGCCAGCAGCCAGGGGCCCGATCCTCTCGATGAGCAGTTCTTC. It encodes CASSQGPDPLDEQFF.

The chain combines TRBV6-5 with TRBJ2-7, with 8 nucleotides matching TRBD1. V shed 0 bases, J shed 2 bases, and the junction held 3 bases outside the gene matches. Germline CDR1 is MNHEY and CDR2 is SVGAGI. This CDR3 is built from 15 residues. CDR3 protein: CASSYSDRGAYEQYF. The CDR3, as DNA: TGTGCCAGCAGTTACTCAGACAGGGGTGCCTACGAGCAGTACTTC.

The V gene is TRBV19, the J gene TRBJ2-4; 10 bases match TRBD1. This CDR3 region has 14 residues. Trimming cost V 3 bases and J 12 bases; bases outside gene matches: 8. Germline lookup yields CDR1 LNHDA and CDR2 SQIVND (reference sequence). CDR3 sequence (DNA): TGTGCCAGTAGTATGGGGGGACAGGGGATTAGTCAGTACTTC. Its translation: CASSMGGQGISQYF.

The chain combines TRBV11-3 with TRBJ1-1; possibly TRBD1 for D (5 bases). V lost 8 bases and J lost 0, with 10 bases in between. CDR1 is SGHNT, CDR2 YENEEA, per germline. The CDR3 loop spans 13 amino acids. CDR3 DNA sequence: TGTGCCAGCTCCAAGGGGCTGAACACTGAAGCTTTCTTT. Protein sequence: CASSKGLNTEAFF.

V gene TRBV4-3 combines with J gene TRBJ1-1, with D unclear. This CDR3 has 15 amino acids. Trimming removed 0 bases from V and 4 bases from J, with 12 bases in between. Germline CDR1 LGHNA, CDR2 YSLEER. In DNA, the CDR3 is TGCGCCAGCAGCCAAGATAGTCGAGGATCCACTGAAGCTTTCTTT. It specifies CASSQDSRGSTEAFF.

J is TRBJ2-7 and V is TRBV19; D remains ambiguous. Trimming took 3 bases from V and 5 from J, leaving 8 bases between them. This CDR3 is built from 12 residues. The germline V gene has CDR1 LNHDA and CDR2 SQIVND (reference sequence). CDR3 sequence (DNA): TGTGCCAGTAGTATCCTAGGTCACGAGCAGTACTTC. Protein: CASSILGHEQYF.